The 24 T cell receptor beta chains in this list originate from one sample, sequenced in a study of blood T cells in healthy people across ages. Then a second PCR, running roughly 7 to 11 cycles, was carried out with a sample-barcoded 5' primer and a J-beta primer mix. TCRdb fed the 5' RACE reads into MiXCR, producing one record per CDR3 protein. This table has 910,000 or so distinct CDR3 sequences, roughly 51% appearing once. Sequencing used blood. The receptors derive from a woman aged 55-69 years in good health.

About this clonotype itself: The junction departs from the called germline gene at one end, perhaps through a read error. The chain recombines TRBV30 with TRBJ2-7; D unresolved. The germline gives CDR1 GTSNPN, CDR2 SVGIG (reference sequence). The CDR3 extends over 13 amino acids. The DNA for the CDR3 is TGTGCCTGGAGAAACTCACCAACGTACGAGCGGTACTTC. Its protein product is CAWRNSPTYERYF.

This clonotype was picked up a small number of times. One end of the junction does not line up with germline, which may come from a read error. The chain couples TRBV9 to TRBJ2-1, with D possibly being TRBD2 (6 bases). Germline V gene sequence: CDR1 SGDLS, CDR2 YYNGEE. CDR3 size: 16 residues. In nucleotides, the CDR3 is TGTGCCAGCAGCGTAGAGGCTAGCGCCGCCTACAATGAACAGTTCTTC. Its protein product is CASSVEASAAYNEQFF.

This clonotype was detected ten times or more. The genes are TRBV6-4 and TRBJ2-1; possibly TRBD2 for D (5 bases). In germline, CDR1 is MRHNA, CDR2 SNTAGT. The V gene lost 4 bases and the J gene lost 0 bases, with 10 bases spanning the gap. The CDR3 extends over 15 amino acids. The CDR3 DNA reads TGTGCCAGCAGTGTCGACTATAGCTCCTACAATGAGCAGTTCTTC. Amino acids: CASSVDYSSYNEQFF.

V usage is TRBV11-2 and J usage is TRBJ2-3; 7 nucleotides agree with TRBD2. CDR1 is SGHAT, CDR2 FQNNGV, per germline. The trim removed 3 bases at V and 5 bases at J, leaving 8 bases unmatched. This CDR3 is 15 amino acids long. CDR3 bases: TGTGCCAGCAGCTTGTTTGCGGGAGCTGGAGATACGCAGTATTTT. It specifies CASSLFAGAGDTQYF. The whole variable domain, filled in from reference TRBV11-2 and TRBJ2-3, reads EAGVAQSPRYKIIEKRQSVAFWCNPISGHATLYWYQQILGQGPKLLIQFQNNGVVDDSQLPKDRFSAERLKGVDSTLKIQPAKLEDSAVYLCASSLFAGAGDTQYFGPGTRLTVL.

This clonotype has only a few counts. The V and J genes are TRBV20-1 and TRBJ2-7, with 10 bases that match TRBD1. Trimming removed 1 base from V and 7 bases from J; junction bases left unmatched: 4. The CDR3 loop spans 13 amino acids. The germline CDR1 and CDR2 sequences are DFQATT and SNEGSKA (reference sequence). The DNA for the CDR3 is TGCAGTGCTAGAGGACAGGGGGCGAGAGAGCAGTACTTC. The encoded protein is CSARGQGAREQYF.

This clonotype was detected many times. The chain joins TRBV28 to TRBJ2-7, with 12 bases matching TRBD2. The germline gives CDR1 MDHEN, CDR2 SYDVKM. V was pared by 6 bases and J by 2 bases, with 5 bases of the junction left unmatched. The CDR3 extends over 15 amino acids. Here the CDR3 reads CASSLRTSGTYEQYF. CDR3 bases: TGTGCCAGCAGCTTGAGGACTAGCGGGACCTACGAGCAGTACTTC.

The rearrangement joins TRBV4-1 to TRBJ2-7; 11 bases agree with TRBD2. The length of the CDR3 is 18 residues. The V gene end was trimmed by 0 bases and the J gene end by 2 bases; junction bases not matched to a gene: 9. Germline V CDR1 and CDR2: MGHRA, YSYEKL. The CDR3 nucleotides are TGCGCCAGCAGCCAAGAGGTTAGCGGGAGGGTGGTACCCTACGAGCAGTACTTC. This encodes CASSQEVSGRVVPYEQYF.

The genes are TRBV27 and TRBJ2-7; either TRBD1 or TRBD2 may fit D (5 bases each). Germline V gene sequence: CDR1 MNHEY, CDR2 SMNVEV (reference sequence). Trimming cost V 0 bases and J 2 bases, with 11 bases left between them. The CDR3 consists of 15 residues. Here the CDR3 reads CASSLSGTATYEQYF. As DNA, the CDR3 is TGTGCCAGCAGTTTATCTGGGACGGCAACCTACGAGCAGTACTTC.

The chain links TRBV28 to TRBJ1-2; D unresolved. The CDR3 runs 12 residues. Trimming removed 5 bases from V and 8 bases from J, with 12 bases in between. In germline, CDR1 is MDHEN, CDR2 SYDVKM. DNA of the CDR3: TGTGCCAGCAGTGTAAGGACGGGCGGCTACACCTTC. This gives the protein CASSVRTGGYTF.

This clonotype was seen more than once but under ten times. The genes are TRBV24-1 and TRBJ2-3; a possible D gene is TRBD1 (5 bases). The V and J ends lost 4 bases and 0 bases respectively, with 10 bases between them. Germline CDR1 is KGHDR and CDR2 is SFDVKD. The CDR3 runs 15 residues. DNA for the CDR3: TGTGCCACCAGTGAAGACAGAACAAGCACAGATACGCAGTATTTT. Its translation is CATSEDRTSTDTQYF.

Concerning this clonotype itself: At one end the junction does not follow the germline gene, possibly because of a read error. The rearrangement joins TRBV7-9 to TRBJ2-7; 9 nucleotides align to TRBD2. Germline assignment: CDR1 SEHNR and CDR2 FQNEAQ (reference sequence). CDR3 size: 13 residues. For the CDR3, the DNA is TGTGCCAGCAGCCTAGCTAGCGGGACTGAGCAGTACTTC. It yields the protein CASSLASGTEQYF.

The chain links TRBV4-3 to TRBJ2-5; D tentatively reads TRBD1 or TRBD2 (6 bases each). Germline CDR1 is LGHNA and CDR2 is YSLEER. The CDR3 totals 15 residues. Trimming cost V 4 bases and J 5 bases, with 17 bases left between them. As DNA, the CDR3 is TGCGCCAGCAGCCCACGAAACGGGGGCTGGGAGACCCAGTACTTC. Translating gives CASSPRNGGWETQYF.

This chain links TRBV7-8 with TRBJ2-6; no definite D call. The germline V gene has CDR1 SGHVS and CDR2 FQNEAQ. V was pared by 2 bases and J by 0 bases, with 8 bases between. CDR3 length: 16 residues. The CDR3 DNA sequence: TGTGCCAGCAGCTTACTCCAGCACTCTGGGGCCAACGTCCTGACTTTC. Translating it yields CASSLLQHSGANVLTF.

This clonotype occurred once. The rearrangement links TRBV5-5 to TRBJ2-3; the match to TRBD2 covers 8 bases. This CDR3 region has 19 residues. The ends lost 3 bases at V and 6 bases at J; junction bases unmatched: 21. The V gene's germline CDR1 is SGHKS and CDR2 YYEKEE (reference sequence). CDR3 nucleotide sequence: TGTGCCAGCAGCTATCAACTAGCGGCGCCCCCCCTACCCCGCGATACGCAGTATTTT. Residues: CASSYQLAAPPLPRDTQYF. The whole variable domain, remainder taken from reference TRBV5-5 and TRBJ2-3, is DAGVTQSPTHLIKTRGQQVTLRCSPISGHKSVSWYQQVLGQGPQFIFQYYEKEERGRGNFPDRFSARQFPNYSSELNVNALLLGDSALYLCASSYQLAAPPLPRDTQYFGPGTRLTVL.

A remark on this clonotype: An end of the junction does not agree with germline; a read error may underlie this. This sequence joins TRBV6-5 and TRBJ2-5; D may be TRBD2 (6 bases). Germline CDR1 reads MNHEY; CDR2 reads SVGAGI. The CDR3 covers 14 residues. Here the CDR3 reads CASSYASAQVTQYF. The CDR3 coding sequence is TGTGCCAGCAGTTATGCTAGCGCCCAAGTGACCCAGTACTTC.

The genes are TRBV29-1 and TRBJ2-1; a possible D gene is TRBD2 (5 bases). The last part of the DNA fits TRBJ2-7 better; the J call may be wrong. There are 13 residues in the CDR3. The germline V gene has CDR1 SQVTM and CDR2 ANQGSEA. CDR3 protein: CSAEGGTYNEQYF. The CDR3 DNA reads as TGCAGCGCCGAAGGAGGCACCTACAATGAGCAGTACTTC.

The chain recombines TRBV12-5 with TRBJ2-5, with D possibly being TRBD2 (6 bases). Trimming cost V 7 bases and J 6 bases, with 12 bases left between them. The germline gives CDR1 LGHNT, CDR2 FRNRAP. The CDR3 is 12 residues long. The CDR3 DNA reads TGTGCTAGTGCGGAGGGGCTGCAGACCCAGTACTTC. This translates into CASAEGLQTQYF.

This rearrangement joins TRBV10-3 to TRBJ2-3; D ambiguous. This CDR3 is 15 amino acids long. V lost 10 bases, J lost 5 bases, and 22 bases lay in between. Germline V gene sequence: CDR1 ENHRY, CDR2 SYGVKD. CDR3 residues: CATGWGGLDGDTQYF. CDR3 bases: TGTGCCACCGGTTGGGGTGGTCTAGATGGAGATACGCAGTATTTT.

In DNA, the CDR3 is TGTGCCAGCAGCTTATTACTACGTGAGACCCAGTACTTC. It encodes CASSLLLRETQYF. The V gene is TRBV13, the J gene TRBJ2-7; no reliable D call. Matching the DNA end better, TRBJ2-5 makes the J call doubtful. Germline assignment: CDR1 PRHDT and CDR2 FYEKMQ (reference sequence). This CDR3 is 13 amino acids long.

This chain links TRBV3-1 with TRBJ1-2; 9 bases are shared with TRBD1. This CDR3 comprises 16 residues. Germline V lookup: CDR1 LGHDT, CDR2 YNNKEL (reference sequence). J lost 6 bases, V lost 4 bases, and 12 bases had no gene match. CDR3 nucleotide sequence: TGTGCCAGCAGCCCTTGGCAGGGACAGGGAAAGGATGGCTACACCTTC. Its protein is CASSPWQGQGKDGYTF.

The J gene is TRBJ2-3, the V gene TRBV10-3; 13 bases are shared with TRBD2. The CDR3 has 17 residues. Germline V CDR1 and CDR2: ENHRY, SYGVKD. V dropped 5 bases and J dropped 4; count of bases not matched to a gene: 9. The CDR3 region is CAISTSTSGRAPDTQYF. For the CDR3, the DNA is TGTGCCATCAGTACAAGCACTAGCGGGAGGGCCCCAGATACGCAGTATTTT.

The table lists this clonotype with many counts. V is TRBV6-2 or TRBV6-3 and J is TRBJ2-7; TRBD2 matches at 9 bases. CDR3 length: 14 residues. The germline V gene encodes CDR1 MNHEY and CDR2 SVGEGT. V was pared by 7 bases and J by 0 bases, with 4 bases of the junction left unmatched. DNA of the CDR3: TGTGCCAGCAAAGGACTAGCGTTCTCCTACGAGCAGTACTTC. Translated, it gives CASKGLAFSYEQYF.

Details on this clonotype: Since a much larger clone is just one base distant, this may be a read error. The chain uses TRBV6-2 or TRBV6-3 and TRBJ2-7; D may be TRBD2 (5 bases). Gene TRBJ2-5 matches the end of the DNA better, so the J call may be wrong. This CDR3 contains 15 residues. Germline V CDR1 and CDR2: MNHEY, SVGEGT. This CDR3 is CASSLGRTLKETQYF. In DNA form, the CDR3 reads TGTGCCAGCAGTCTCGGACGGACTCTAAAAGAGACCCAGTACTTC.

This chain uses TRBV6-5 with TRBJ1-4; the D is unclear. CDR3 length: 16 residues. Germline V gene data show CDR1 as MNHEY and CDR2 as SVGAGI. Trimming took 3 bases from V and 0 from J, leaving 11 bases between them. CDR3 in amino acids: CASSYSDVPTNEKLFF. Written as DNA, the CDR3 is TGTGCCAGCAGTTATTCTGACGTACCAACTAATGAAAAACTGTTTTTT.